The T cell receptor (beta chain) under discussion was sequenced for a study of T-cell reconstitution after alpha-beta-depleted transplantation in children. This sample's TCRbeta library carried unique molecular identifier barcodes. TCRdb independently ran MiXCR on the PCR reads; one entry per CDR3 protein. The sample contains about 200,000 distinct CDR3 sequences, more than 12% of which appear only once. Trimming shortened V by 4 bases and J by 1 base, and 13 bases separated the two germline ends. Germline CDR1 MDHEN, CDR2 SYDVKM. The CDR3 runs 15 residues. The sample holds many counts of this clonotype.

Sequencing was performed on PBMCs from the stem cell graft donor, taken from the stem cell graft. The rearrangement uses TRBV28 and TRBJ1-2; perhaps TRBD1 as D (5 bases). The TCR sequence derives from a human donor who donated a stem cell graft to a child with acute lymphoblastic leukemia. DNA for the CDR3: TGTGCCAGCAGTTCATCCGGGACCGGTAACTATGGCTACACCTTC. This encodes CASSSSGTGNYGYTF.